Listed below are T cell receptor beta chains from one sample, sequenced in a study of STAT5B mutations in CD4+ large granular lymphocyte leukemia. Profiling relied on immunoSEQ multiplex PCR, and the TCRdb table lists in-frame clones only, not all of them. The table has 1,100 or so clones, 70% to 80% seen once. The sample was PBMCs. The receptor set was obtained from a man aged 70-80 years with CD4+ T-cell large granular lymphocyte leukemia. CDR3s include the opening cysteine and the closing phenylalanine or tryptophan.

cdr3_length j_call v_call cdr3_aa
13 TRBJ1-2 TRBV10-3 CATYTGLFYGYTF
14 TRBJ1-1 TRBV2 CASSPRRGNTEAFF
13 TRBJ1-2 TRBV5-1 CASSFGRVYGYTF
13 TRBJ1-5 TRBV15 CATQEGINQPQHF
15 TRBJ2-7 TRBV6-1 CASSGSSGNSYEQYF
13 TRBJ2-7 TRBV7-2 CASSSRTGYEQYF
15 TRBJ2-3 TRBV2 CASSQGSYLADTQYF
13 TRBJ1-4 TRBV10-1 CASSGTVGEKLFF
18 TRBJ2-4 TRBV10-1 CASSETRGPRRAKNIQYF
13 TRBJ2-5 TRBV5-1 CASRRDREETQYF
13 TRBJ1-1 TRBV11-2 CASSLGVNTEAFF
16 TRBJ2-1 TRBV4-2 CASSQPDSAQSNEQFF
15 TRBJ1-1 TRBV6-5 CASSYSPRTRGEAFF
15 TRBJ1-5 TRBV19 CASSPPEYSNQPQHF
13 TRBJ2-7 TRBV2 CASRKGRLGEQYF
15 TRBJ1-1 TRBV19 CASSDPRGQDYEAFF
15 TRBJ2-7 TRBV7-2 CASSLEAGFSYEQYF
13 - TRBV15 CATSRDPRQPQYF
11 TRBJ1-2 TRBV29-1 CSVEFNSGYTF
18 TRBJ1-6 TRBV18 CASSQQPGTLGDNSPLHF
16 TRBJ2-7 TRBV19 CASSKSGAISSYEQYF
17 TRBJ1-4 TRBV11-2 CASSLNRGTQPFEKLFF
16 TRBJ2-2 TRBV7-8 CASSQTRNRGAGELFF
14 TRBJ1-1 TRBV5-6 CASGPQGAGIEAFF
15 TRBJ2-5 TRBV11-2 CASRATSGGMETQYF
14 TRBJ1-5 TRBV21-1 CASSKYRMNQPQHF
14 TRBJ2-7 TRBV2 CASSEFGQTYEQYF
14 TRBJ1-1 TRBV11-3 CASSPPRSGAEAFF
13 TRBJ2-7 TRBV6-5 CASSSPPPYEQYF
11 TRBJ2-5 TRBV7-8 CASSLLETQYF
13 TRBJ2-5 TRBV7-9 CASKGLAEETQYF
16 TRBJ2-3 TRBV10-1 CASSAGVRPSGDTQYF
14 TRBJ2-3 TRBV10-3 CAISDRVGSDTQYF
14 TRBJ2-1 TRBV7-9 CASSLTEGANEQFF
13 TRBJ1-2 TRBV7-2 CASSATTNYGYTF
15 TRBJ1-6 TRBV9 CASSVGGQGNSPLHF
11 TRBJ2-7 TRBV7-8 CASSSRGDQYF
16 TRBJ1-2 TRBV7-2 CASSLNRGQANYGYTF
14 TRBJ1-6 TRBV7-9 CASSPLGVNSPLHF
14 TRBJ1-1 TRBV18 CASSLNDHSTEAFF
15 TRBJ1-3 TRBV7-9 CASSAQGAAGNTIYF
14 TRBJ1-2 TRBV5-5 CASTRTGTNYGYTF
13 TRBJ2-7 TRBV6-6 CASRTTASYEQYF
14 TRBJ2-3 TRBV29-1 CSVFDRAFTDTQYF
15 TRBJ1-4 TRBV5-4 CASSPWTGGNEKLFF
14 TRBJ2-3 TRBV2 CASSLQSGTDTQYF
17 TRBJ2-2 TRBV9 CASSVAGLGRYTGELFF
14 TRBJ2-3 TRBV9 CASSVRGVSDTQYF
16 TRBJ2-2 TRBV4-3 CASSRSGTVDTGELFF
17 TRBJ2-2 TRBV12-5 CASGPPLRSGGPGELFF
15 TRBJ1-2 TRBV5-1 CASSELGNSYYGYTF
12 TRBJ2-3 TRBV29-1 CSVGGYTDTQYF